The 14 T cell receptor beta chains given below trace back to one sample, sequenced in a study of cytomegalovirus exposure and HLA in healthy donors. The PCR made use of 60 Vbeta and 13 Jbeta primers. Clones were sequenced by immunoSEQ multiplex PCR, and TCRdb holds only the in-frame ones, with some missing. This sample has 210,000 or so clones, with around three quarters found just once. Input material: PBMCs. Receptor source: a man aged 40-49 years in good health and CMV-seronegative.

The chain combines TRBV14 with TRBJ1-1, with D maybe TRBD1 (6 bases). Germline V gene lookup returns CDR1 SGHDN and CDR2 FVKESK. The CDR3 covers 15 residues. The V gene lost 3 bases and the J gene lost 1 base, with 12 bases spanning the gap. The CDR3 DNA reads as TGTGCCAGCAGCCAGGAGACAGGAGGGAACACTGAAGCTTTCTTT. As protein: CASSQETGGNTEAFF.

CDR3 nucleotide sequence: TGTGCCACCAGCAGAGCTTTGTCGCGGGAGAAGCCTCTCCAAGAGACCCAGTACTTC. Protein sequence: CATSRALSREKPLQETQYF. The genes are TRBV15 and TRBJ2-5; 7 bases fit TRBD2. Trimming removed 1 base from V and 1 base from J; junction bases left unmatched: 15. Germline lookup yields CDR1 LNHNV and CDR2 YYDKDF (reference sequence). This CDR3 is built from 19 residues. Full variable domain (missing parts from reference TRBV15 and TRBJ2-5): DAMVIQNPRYQVTQFGKPVTLSCSQTLNHNVMYWYQQKSSQAPKLLFHYYDKDFNNEADTPDNFQSRRPNTSFCFLDIRSPGLGDTAMYLCATSRALSREKPLQETQYFGPGTRLLVL.

The CDR3 loop is CASSTGRPIADTQYF. DNA of the CDR3: TGTGCCAGTAGTACAGGAAGACCTATCGCAGATACGCAGTATTTT. The V call is TRBV19, the J call TRBJ2-3; D is unresolved. The germline V gene has CDR1 LNHDA and CDR2 SQIVND (reference sequence). Deletions cut 4 bases from V and 4 bases from J, with 15 bases between. CDR3 length: 15 amino acids.

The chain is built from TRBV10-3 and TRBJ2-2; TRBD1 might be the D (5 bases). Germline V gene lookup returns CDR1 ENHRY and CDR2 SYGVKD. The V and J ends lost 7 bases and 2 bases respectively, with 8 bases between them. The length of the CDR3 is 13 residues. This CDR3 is CAITGINTGELFF. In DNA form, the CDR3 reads TGTGCCATCACAGGGATCAACACCGGGGAGCTGTTTTTT.

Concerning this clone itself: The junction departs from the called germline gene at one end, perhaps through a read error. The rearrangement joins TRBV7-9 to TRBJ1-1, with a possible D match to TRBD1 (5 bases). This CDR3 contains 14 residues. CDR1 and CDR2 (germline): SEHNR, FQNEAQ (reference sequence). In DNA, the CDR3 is TGTTCCAGCAGCCCGCAGGGTCGAATCACTGAAGCTTTCTTT. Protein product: CSSSPQGRITEAFF.

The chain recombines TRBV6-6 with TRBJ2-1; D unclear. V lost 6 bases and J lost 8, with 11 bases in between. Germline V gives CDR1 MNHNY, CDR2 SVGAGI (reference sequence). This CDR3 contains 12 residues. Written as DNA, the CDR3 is TGTGCCAGCAGCCCCCGCGGAGATGAGCAGTTCTTC. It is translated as CASSPRGDEQFF.

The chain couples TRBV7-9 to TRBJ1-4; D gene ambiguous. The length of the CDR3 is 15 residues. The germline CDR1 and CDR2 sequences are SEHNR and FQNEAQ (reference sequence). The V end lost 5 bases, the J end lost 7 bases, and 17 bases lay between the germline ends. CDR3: CASSPSLRGTEKLFF. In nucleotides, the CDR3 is TGTGCCAGCAGCCCCTCCCTGCGTGGTACTGAAAAACTGTTTTTT.

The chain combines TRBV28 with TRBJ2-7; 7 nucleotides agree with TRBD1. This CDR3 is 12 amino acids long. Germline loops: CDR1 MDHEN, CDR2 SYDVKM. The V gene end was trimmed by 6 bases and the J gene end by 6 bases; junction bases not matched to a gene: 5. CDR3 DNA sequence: TGTGCCAGCAGCCCGACAGGGCTCGAGCAGTACTTC. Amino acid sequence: CASSPTGLEQYF. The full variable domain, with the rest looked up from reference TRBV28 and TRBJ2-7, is DVKVTQSSRYLVKRTGEKVFLECVQDMDHENMFWYRQDPGLGLRLIYFSYDVKMKEKGDIPEGYSVSREKKERFSLILESASTNQTSMYLCASSPTGLEQYFGPGTRLTVT.

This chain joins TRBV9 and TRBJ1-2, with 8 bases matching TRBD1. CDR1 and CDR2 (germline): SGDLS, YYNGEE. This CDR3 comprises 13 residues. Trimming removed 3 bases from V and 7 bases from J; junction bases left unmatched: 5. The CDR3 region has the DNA TGTGCCAGCAGCGCGGACAGGGTCGGTGGCTACACCTTC. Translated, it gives CASSADRVGGYTF.

The CDR3 reads CASSPDMGPNYQFF. The CDR3 nucleotides are TGCGCCAGCAGCCCGGACATGGGCCCAAACTACCAGTTCTTC. This chain joins TRBV4-1 and TRBJ2-1, with D tentatively TRBD1 (5 bases). This CDR3 has 14 residues. CDR1 and CDR2 (germline): MGHRA, YSYEKL. V dropped 4 bases and J dropped 13 bases, with 20 bases sitting between them.

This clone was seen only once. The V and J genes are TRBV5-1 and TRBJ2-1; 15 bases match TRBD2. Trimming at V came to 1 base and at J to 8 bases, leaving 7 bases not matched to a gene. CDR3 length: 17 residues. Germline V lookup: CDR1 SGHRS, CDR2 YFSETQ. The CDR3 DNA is TGCGCCAGCAGCTTGAGGACTAGCGGGGGGGCCGGGCATGAGCAGTTCTTC. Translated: CASSLRTSGGAGHEQFF.

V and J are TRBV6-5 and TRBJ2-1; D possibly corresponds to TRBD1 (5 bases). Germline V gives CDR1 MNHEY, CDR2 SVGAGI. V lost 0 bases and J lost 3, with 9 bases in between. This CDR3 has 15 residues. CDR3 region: CASSYSGAIYNEQFF. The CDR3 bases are TGTGCCAGCAGTTACTCAGGGGCTATCTACAATGAGCAGTTCTTC.

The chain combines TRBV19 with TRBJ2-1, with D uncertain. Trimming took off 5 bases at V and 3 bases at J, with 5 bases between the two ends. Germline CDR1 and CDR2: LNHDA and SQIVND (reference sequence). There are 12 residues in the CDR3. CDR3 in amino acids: CASSALYNEQFF. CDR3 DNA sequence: TGTGCCAGTAGTGCACTCTACAATGAGCAGTTCTTC.

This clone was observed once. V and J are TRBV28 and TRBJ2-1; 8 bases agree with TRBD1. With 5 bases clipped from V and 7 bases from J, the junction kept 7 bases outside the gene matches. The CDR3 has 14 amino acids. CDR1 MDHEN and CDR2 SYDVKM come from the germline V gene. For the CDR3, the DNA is TGTGCCAGCAGTCAGGGGGCGCGAGGGAATGAGCAGTTCTTC. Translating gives CASSQGARGNEQFF.